These 7 T cell receptor beta chains came from one sample sequenced in a study of blood T cell repertoires in COVID-19. Method: immunoSEQ multiplex PCR; TCRdb's copy keeps in-frame clones and lacks some. The table lists about 110,000 clones, approximately 85% of them singletons. Specimen: peripheral blood. These receptors originate from a man aged 35-49 years with acute or convalescent COVID-19.

The V and J genes are TRBV5-1 and TRBJ2-6; D unresolved. Trimming cost V 2 bases and J 1 base, with 4 bases left between them. The CDR3 extends over 14 amino acids. Per the germline V gene, CDR1 is SGHRS and CDR2 is YFSETQ. The CDR3 reads CASSFLSGANVLTF. The DNA for the CDR3 is TGCGCCAGCAGCTTCCTTTCTGGGGCCAACGTCCTGACTTTC.

This clone is a singleton in its sample. The genes are TRBV7-9 and TRBJ2-7; 8 nucleotides line up with TRBD1. The CDR3 sequence is 14 residues long. Germline CDR1 and CDR2: SEHNR and FQNEAQ (reference sequence). V trimming: 5 bases; J trimming: 4 bases; junction bases outside the gene matches: 7. CDR3 in DNA: TGTGCCAGCAGCACAAGACAGGGGACTTACGAGCAGTACTTC. Translation gives CASSTRQGTYEQYF.

This chain joins TRBV11-2 and TRBJ2-2; TRBD1 is a possible D gene (5 bases). V was trimmed by 1 base and J by 6 bases, leaving 9 bases between them. CDR1 SGHAT and CDR2 FQNNGV come from the germline V gene. This CDR3 has 14 amino acids. CDR3 in amino acids: CASSLVTGAGELFF. For the CDR3, the DNA is TGTGCCAGCAGCTTAGTAACAGGAGCCGGGGAGCTGTTTTTT.

The rearrangement uses TRBV4-1 and TRBJ2-7; TRBD2 matches 7 bases. With V trimmed by 1 base and J by 0 bases, 3 bases remained unmatched. Germline values: CDR1 MGHRA, CDR2 YSYEKL. There are 15 residues in the CDR3. DNA of the CDR3: TGCGCCAGCAGCCAAGGTTCGGGGGGCTCCTACGAGCAGTACTTC. As protein: CASSQGSGGSYEQYF.

The rearrangement links TRBV7-3 to TRBJ2-7, with 7 nucleotides matching TRBD2. The J segment lost 4 bases and the V segment lost 4 bases, leaving 7 bases of the junction unmatched. This CDR3 region has 14 residues. Germline V gene data show CDR1 as SGHTA and CDR2 as FQGTGA. The CDR3: CASSSDRGGYEQYF. CDR3 nucleotides: TGTGCCAGCAGCTCCGACCGGGGAGGGTACGAGCAGTACTTC.

The V gene is TRBV5-1, the J gene TRBJ1-1; a possible D gene is TRBD1 (5 bases). CDR3 length equals 16 residues. Deletions cut 4 bases from V and 0 bases from J, with 16 bases between. Germline V CDR1 and CDR2: SGHRS, YFSETQ. This CDR3 is CASSLGLGTMNTEAFF. The CDR3, as DNA: TGCGCCAGCAGCCTCGGCCTCGGGACTATGAACACTGAAGCTTTCTTT. Looking up the rest from reference TRBV5-1 and TRBJ1-1 gives the full variable domain: KAGVTQTPRYLIKTRGQQVTLSCSPISGHRSVSWYQQTPGQGLQFLFEYFSETQRNKGNFPGRFSGRQFSNSRSEMNVSTLELGDSALYLCASSLGLGTMNTEAFFGQGTRLTVV.

The V gene is TRBV2, the J gene TRBJ2-5, with 13 bases identical to TRBD2. Germline V CDR1 and CDR2: SNHLY, FYNNEI. J lost 5 bases, V lost 4 bases, and 4 bases had no gene match. This CDR3 has 15 amino acids. The CDR3 bases are TGTGCCAGCAGTGGACTAGCGGGGGGCGGGGAGACCCAGTACTTC. Translated: CASSGLAGGGETQYF.